This T cell receptor (beta chain) was sequenced during a study of post-analysis software for immune sequencing data. Study details: Disease trajectories encompassed relapsing-remitting, secondary progressive and progressive-relapsing multiple sclerosis.

The V and J ends lost 4 bases and 8 bases, in that order; junction bases with no gene match: 5. The CDR3 extends over 15 amino acids. Looked up from germline, CDR1 is SGHRS and CDR2 is YFSETQ. Study-wide findings and caveats: Strong co-clustering by F measure was evident for samples that had been prepared in the same batch. Normalized Chao1 diversity was significantly reduced in patients versus controls. Patients carried roughly five TRBV segments more frequently than controls did, and TRBV5-6, TRBV5-1 and TRBV20-1 were among them.

Prepared libraries of TCR beta cDNA carried unique molecular identifiers. The T cell input of about 0.95 to 11 million gave about 470,000 cDNA molecules. MiXCR, applied by TCRdb to the PCR reads, yields one record per CDR3 protein. Of some 890,000 distinct CDR3 sequences in the sample, about 57% were seen once. To note about this clonotype: Its antigen remains unknown.

The sample was blood. This clonotype originated in a girl aged 5 to 17 with multiple sclerosis. The V gene is TRBV5-1, the J gene TRBJ2-1; 14 nucleotides line up with TRBD2. The CDR3 DNA follows: TGCGCCAGCAGCGCGGGACTAGCGGGGGTCCATGAGCAGTTCTTC. Protein sequence: CASSAGLAGVHEQFF.